The 10 T cell receptor beta chains below all came from one sample that was sequenced in a study of blood T cells in healthy people across ages. A J-beta primer mix and a sample-barcoded 5' primer were used in a second PCR of roughly 6 to 11 cycles. TCRdb re-called the 5' RACE reads through MiXCR, storing one row per CDR3 protein. The sample includes about 640,000 distinct CDR3 sequences, 45% to 65% of them seen just once. Sequenced input: blood. These receptors were obtained from a man in his 60s in good health.

This clonotype was counted a few times. The chain carries TRBV5-6 and TRBJ2-7; 11 positions match TRBD1. The CDR3 length is 16 residues. Germline lookup yields CDR1 SGHDT and CDR2 YYEEEE. The ends lost 0 bases at V and 7 bases at J; junction bases unmatched: 9. The DNA of the CDR3 is TGTGCCAGCAGCTTGGCCCCTGGACAGGGGGCGGTAGAGCAGTACTTC. Translating it yields CASSLAPGQGAVEQYF.

The gene calls are TRBV24-1 and TRBJ2-1, with 8 bases identical to TRBD2. CDR1 is KGHDR, CDR2 SFDVKD, per germline. V lost 6 bases, J lost 5 bases, and 5 bases stayed unmatched. The CDR3 length is 14 residues. The CDR3 is CATSPTGGHNEQFF. CDR3 sequence (DNA): TGTGCCACCAGTCCAACGGGGGGGCACAATGAGCAGTTCTTC.

This clonotype has ten or more counts. The chain employs TRBV5-6 and TRBJ1-2; D gene ambiguous. CDR1 and CDR2 from the germline V gene are SGHDT and YYEEEE. This CDR3 spans 12 amino acids. Trimming pared 1 base from V and 8 bases from J, leaving 9 bases between. CDR3 region: CASSLSQLGYTF. The CDR3, as DNA: TGTGCCAGCAGCTTGTCGCAGCTCGGCTACACCTTC.

This sequence joins TRBV7-2 and TRBJ2-1, with D unresolved. Germline V CDR1 and CDR2: SGHTA, FQGNSA. V lost 0 bases to trimming and J lost 9 bases, with 6 bases between them. This CDR3 contains 12 residues. The CDR3 protein is CASSLASTEQFF. CDR3 coding DNA: TGTGCCAGCAGCTTAGCTAGCACTGAGCAGTTCTTC.

This clonotype was counted a few times. The J gene is TRBJ2-3, the V gene TRBV6-5; the match to TRBD1 covers 7 bases. V was pared by 5 bases and J by 9 bases, with 2 bases of the junction left unmatched. The CDR3 extends over 11 amino acids. The V gene's germline CDR1 is MNHEY and CDR2 SVGAGI. The CDR3 here is CASSQGGTQYF. DNA for the CDR3: TGTGCCAGCAGTCAAGGGGGCACGCAGTATTTT.

This clonotype has more than one count but fewer than ten. V is TRBV12-3 or TRBV12-4 and J is TRBJ2-5; no clear D gene. The CDR3 runs 13 residues. Between the trimmed V and J ends, which lost 8 bases and 4 bases, there was a span of 14 bases. CDR3 residues: CASSPRRAETQYF. For the CDR3, the DNA is TGTGCCAGCTCCCCTAGAAGGGCAGAGACCCAGTACTTC.

A few counts support this clonotype. The chain employs TRBV29-1 and TRBJ2-5; the match to TRBD2 covers 10 bases. Germline V gene sequence: CDR1 SQVTM, CDR2 ANQGSEA. This CDR3 has 13 residues. J was trimmed by 5 bases and V by 4 bases; bases with no gene match: 4. The CDR3 DNA sequence: TGCAGCGTTGCAGCGGGGGGGCCGGAGACCCAGTACTTC. Protein: CSVAAGGPETQYF.

This clonotype was counted at least ten times. The gene calls are TRBV29-1 and TRBJ2-5; D is ambiguous. The CDR3 has 12 amino acids. Germline assignment: CDR1 SQVTM and CDR2 ANQGSEA. Trimming stripped 7 bases from V and 4 bases from J, with 13 bases between. CDR3 DNA: TGCAGCGCTGGCTCATTGCGAGAGACCCAGTACTTC. This codes for CSAGSLRETQYF.

This chain uses TRBV5-1 with TRBJ1-2; tentatively, D is TRBD1 (6 bases). This CDR3 has 15 residues. The germline V gene encodes CDR1 SGHRS and CDR2 YFSETQ. V shed 0 bases and J shed 6 bases, with 15 bases lying between them. The CDR3: CASSLEGGLGDGYTF. DNA for the CDR3: TGCGCCAGCAGCTTGGAAGGGGGGCTCGGCGATGGCTACACCTTC. Full variable domain (missing parts from reference TRBV5-1 and TRBJ1-2): KAGVTQTPRYLIKTRGQQVTLSCSPISGHRSVSWYQQTPGQGLQFLFEYFSETQRNKGNFPGRFSGRQFSNSRSEMNVSTLELGDSALYLCASSLEGGLGDGYTFGSGTRLTVV.

The sample holds a few counts of this clonotype. V is TRBV12-3 or TRBV12-4 and J is TRBJ2-3; D uncertain. The CDR3 extends over 12 amino acids. V gave up 8 bases and J gave up 4 bases, with 10 bases separating them. The CDR3 DNA reads as TGTGCCAGCTGGGGTCACTCAGATACGCAGTATTTT. Amino acid sequence: CASWGHSDTQYF.